The next 11 T cell receptor beta chains were all read from a single sample in a study of T cell responses to AZD1222 COVID-19 vaccine. Profiled with immunoSEQ multiplex PCR; TCRdb holds only in-frame clones, not every one. The sample has 120,000 or so clones; approximately 90% are singletons. The starting material was peripheral blood, obtained on day 0 of AZD1222 vaccination. These TCRs come from an adult in good health.

This chain uses TRBV5-1 with TRBJ1-2, with 7 bases matching TRBD1. V shed 5 bases and J 3 bases; nucleotides not matched to a gene: 7. Germline CDR1 reads SGHRS; CDR2 reads YFSETQ. This CDR3 has 14 amino acids. The CDR3 region has the DNA TGCGCCAGCAGTGGCACAGGGGCGGACTATGGCTACACCTTC. Amino acids: CASSGTGADYGYTF.

The V gene is TRBV6-6, the J gene TRBJ2-2; the match to TRBD1 covers 9 bases. There are 15 residues in the CDR3. Germline values: CDR1 MNHNY, CDR2 SVGAGI (reference sequence). V trimming: 0 bases; J trimming: 7 bases; junction bases outside the gene matches: 3. The CDR3 loop reads CASSYSQGAVGELFF. The CDR3 coding sequence is TGTGCCAGCAGTTACTCACAGGGGGCGGTCGGGGAGCTGTTTTTT.

For this clone: The sample contains more than one DNA sequence encoding this CDR3. The gene calls are TRBV18 and TRBJ2-7; no definite D call. The germline CDR1 and CDR2 sequences are KGHSH and LQKENI. CDR3 length equals 12 residues. Trimming pared 6 bases from V and 3 bases from J, leaving 9 bases between. CDR3 bases: TGTGCCAGCTCCGCAGATTTCTACGAGCAGTACTTC. It encodes CASSADFYEQYF.

This clone showed up just a few times. The chain links TRBV29-1 to TRBJ2-7; no firm D call. From germline, CDR1 is SQVTM and CDR2 ANQGSEA. V was pared by 7 bases and J by 3 bases, with 10 bases between. The CDR3 consists of 11 residues. The DNA for the CDR3 is TGCAGCGCCAGAGGAAGCTACGAGCAGTACTTC. This encodes CSARGSYEQYF.

The rearrangement uses TRBV7-8 and TRBJ1-3, with 8 bases identical to TRBD1. Trimming cost V 4 bases and J 4 bases; bases outside gene matches: 6. Germline CDR1 reads SGHVS; CDR2 reads FQNEAQ. The CDR3 runs 15 residues. The CDR3 protein is CASSSRQGYGNTIYF. The CDR3, as DNA: TGTGCCAGCAGCTCCCGACAGGGGTACGGAAACACCATATATTTT.

V gene TRBV7-8 combines with J gene TRBJ2-7; D remains unclear. V was clipped by 1 base and J by 7 bases, with 11 bases between them. From germline, CDR1 is SGHVS and CDR2 FQNEAQ. This CDR3 contains 13 residues. The CDR3 is CASSLESAGEQYF. The CDR3 DNA reads TGTGCCAGCAGCTTAGAGTCGGCTGGTGAGCAGTACTTC.

The chain uses TRBV6-9 and TRBJ2-2; D gene unclear. Trimming took 4 bases from V and 5 from J, leaving 11 bases between them. Germline V lookup: CDR1 MNHGY, CDR2 SVAAGI. CDR3 length: 14 amino acids. CDR3 nucleotides: TGTGCCAGCAGTTCGCAACACCAAACCGGGGAGCTGTTTTTT. As protein: CASSSQHQTGELFF.

The J gene is TRBJ2-7, the V gene TRBV27, with TRBD1 as a possible D gene (5 bases). Trimming pared 5 bases from V and 1 base from J, leaving 9 bases between. Germline values: CDR1 MNHEY, CDR2 SMNVEV (reference sequence). The CDR3 contains 13 residues. The CDR3, as DNA: TGTGCCAGCAGTAAACAGGCGTCCTACGAGCAGTACTTC. Translating it yields CASSKQASYEQYF.

This rearrangement joins TRBV28 to TRBJ2-3, with 7 bases aligning to TRBD2. The CDR3 has 14 residues. Germline V gene sequence: CDR1 MDHEN, CDR2 SYDVKM. Trimming at V came to 6 bases and at J to 2 bases, leaving 5 bases not matched to a gene. The CDR3 sequence is CASSRLAATDTQYF. CDR3 DNA: TGTGCCAGCAGCCGGCTAGCGGCCACAGATACGCAGTATTTT.

This clone was seen once. The chain has TRBV6-6 and TRBJ1-2; D is possibly TRBD1 (6 bases). The length of the CDR3 is 15 residues. Deletions cut 2 bases from V and 9 bases from J, with 19 bases between. Germline CDR1 and CDR2: MNHNY and SVGAGI (reference sequence). The DNA for the CDR3 is TGTGCCAGCAGTTACGAGGAATGGGGGCTTAGGAGCTACACCTTC. Residues: CASSYEEWGLRSYTF.

The chain couples TRBV5-1 to TRBJ1-2; D call uncertain. CDR1 is SGHRS and CDR2 is YFSETQ in the germline V gene. CDR3 length equals 14 residues. V lost 5 bases to trimming and J lost 0 bases, with 11 bases between them. In nucleotides, the CDR3 is TGCGCCAGCAGGGCCCGTACCTCTAACTATGGCTACACCTTC. It codes for CASRARTSNYGYTF. The whole variable domain, filled in from reference TRBV5-1 and TRBJ1-2, reads KAGVTQTPRYLIKTRGQQVTLSCSPISGHRSVSWYQQTPGQGLQFLFEYFSETQRNKGNFPGRFSGRQFSNSRSEMNVSTLELGDSALYLCASRARTSNYGYTFGSGTRLTVV.